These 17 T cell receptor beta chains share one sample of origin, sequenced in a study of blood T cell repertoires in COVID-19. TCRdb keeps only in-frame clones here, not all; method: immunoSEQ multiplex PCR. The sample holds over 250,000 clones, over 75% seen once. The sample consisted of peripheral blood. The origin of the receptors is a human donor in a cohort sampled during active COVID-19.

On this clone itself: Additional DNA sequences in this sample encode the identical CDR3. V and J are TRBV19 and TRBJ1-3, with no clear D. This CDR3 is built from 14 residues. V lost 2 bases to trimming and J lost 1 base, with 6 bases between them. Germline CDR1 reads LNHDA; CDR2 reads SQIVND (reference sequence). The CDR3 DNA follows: TGTGCCAGTAGTATATCGGGGTCTGGAAACACCATATATTTT. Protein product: CASSISGSGNTIYF.

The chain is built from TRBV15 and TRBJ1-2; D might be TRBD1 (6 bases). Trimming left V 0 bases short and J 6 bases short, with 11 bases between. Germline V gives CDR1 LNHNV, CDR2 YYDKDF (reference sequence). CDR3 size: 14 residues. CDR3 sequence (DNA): TGTGCCACCAGCAGAGATGTTACAGGGCATGGCTACACCTTC. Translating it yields CATSRDVTGHGYTF. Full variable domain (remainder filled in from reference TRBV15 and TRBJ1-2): DAMVIQNPRYQVTQFGKPVTLSCSQTLNHNVMYWYQQKSSQAPKLLFHYYDKDFNNEADTPDNFQSRRPNTSFCFLDIRSPGLGDTAMYLCATSRDVTGHGYTFGSGTRLTVV.

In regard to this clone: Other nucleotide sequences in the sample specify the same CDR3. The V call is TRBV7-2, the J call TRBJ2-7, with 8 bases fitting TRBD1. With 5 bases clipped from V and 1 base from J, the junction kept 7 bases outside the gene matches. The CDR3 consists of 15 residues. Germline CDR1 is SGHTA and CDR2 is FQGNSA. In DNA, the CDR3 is TGTGCCAGCAGCCCGGACAGGGTTTCATCCTACGAGCAGTACTTC. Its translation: CASSPDRVSSYEQYF. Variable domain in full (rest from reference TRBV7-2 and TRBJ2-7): GAGVSQSPSNKVTEKGKDVELRCDPISGHTALYWYRQSLGQGLEFLIYFQGNSAPDKSGLPSDRFSAERTGGSVSTLTIQRTQQEDSAVYLCASSPDRVSSYEQYFGPGTRLTVT.

CDR3 in DNA: TGTGCCAGCAGCTTAGGATCTGAGCGGGATACGCAGTATTTT. Amino acid sequence: CASSLGSERDTQYF. The J gene is TRBJ2-3, the V gene TRBV7-9, with TRBD2 as a possible D gene (5 bases). Between the trimmed V and J ends, which lost 1 base and 6 bases, there was a span of 11 bases. CDR1 and CDR2 from the germline V gene are SEHNR and FQNEAQ (reference sequence). The CDR3 length is 14 residues. Full variable domain (remainder filled in from reference TRBV7-9 and TRBJ2-3): DTGVSQNPRHKITKRGQNVTFRCDPISEHNRLYWYRQTLGQGPEFLTYFQNEAQLEKSRLLSDRFSAERPKGSFSTLEIQRTEQGDSAMYLCASSLGSERDTQYFGPGTRLTVL.

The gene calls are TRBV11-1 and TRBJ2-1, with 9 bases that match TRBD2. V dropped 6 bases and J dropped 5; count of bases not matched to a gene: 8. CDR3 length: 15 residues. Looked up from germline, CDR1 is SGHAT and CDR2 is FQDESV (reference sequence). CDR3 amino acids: CASSLSGSYNNEQFF. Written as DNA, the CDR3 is TGTGCCAGCAGTCTTAGCGGGAGTTACAACAATGAGCAGTTCTTC.

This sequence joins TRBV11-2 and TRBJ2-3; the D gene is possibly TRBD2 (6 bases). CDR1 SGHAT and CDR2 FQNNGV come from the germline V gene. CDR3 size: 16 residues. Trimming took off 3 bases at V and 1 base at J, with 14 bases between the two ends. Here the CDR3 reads CASSLSGTRRTDTQYF. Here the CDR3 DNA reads TGTGCCAGCAGCTTGTCCGGGACTCGGCGCACAGATACGCAGTATTTT.

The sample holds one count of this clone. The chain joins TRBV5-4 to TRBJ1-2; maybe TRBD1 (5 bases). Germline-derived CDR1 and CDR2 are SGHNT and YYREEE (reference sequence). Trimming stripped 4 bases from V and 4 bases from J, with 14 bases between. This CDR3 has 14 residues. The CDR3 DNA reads TGTGCCAGCAGCCCGAGACAGACCGTCTATGGCTACACCTTC. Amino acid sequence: CASSPRQTVYGYTF. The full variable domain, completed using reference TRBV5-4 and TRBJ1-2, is ETGVTQSPTHLIKTRGQQVTLRCSSQSGHNTVSWYQQALGQGPQFIFQYYREEENGRGNFPPRFSGLQFPNYSSELNVNALELDDSALYLCASSPRQTVYGYTFGSGTRLTVV.

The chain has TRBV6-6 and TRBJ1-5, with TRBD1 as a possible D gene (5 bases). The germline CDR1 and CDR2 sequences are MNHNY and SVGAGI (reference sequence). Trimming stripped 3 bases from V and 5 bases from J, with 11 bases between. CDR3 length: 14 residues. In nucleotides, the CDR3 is TGTGCCAGCAGTTATCGGGGGGAACATCAGCCCCAGCATTTT. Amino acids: CASSYRGEHQPQHF.

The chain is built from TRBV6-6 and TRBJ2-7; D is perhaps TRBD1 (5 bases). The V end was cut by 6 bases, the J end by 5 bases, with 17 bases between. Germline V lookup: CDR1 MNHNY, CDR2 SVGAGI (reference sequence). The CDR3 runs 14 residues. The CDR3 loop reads CASRAQAGSDEQYF. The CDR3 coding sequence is TGTGCCAGCAGAGCCCAAGCAGGGTCCGACGAGCAGTACTTC.

DNA of the CDR3: TGCGCCAGCAGCTTGGACTCACCGGGACAGGGTGTTAATACAGATACGCAGTATTTT. It specifies CASSLDSPGQGVNTDTQYF. The rearrangement links TRBV5-1 to TRBJ2-3; 9 bases agree with TRBD1. The V segment lost 0 bases and the J segment 3 bases; nucleotides outside the gene matches: 14. This CDR3 has 19 residues. Germline V gene sequence: CDR1 SGHRS, CDR2 YFSETQ.

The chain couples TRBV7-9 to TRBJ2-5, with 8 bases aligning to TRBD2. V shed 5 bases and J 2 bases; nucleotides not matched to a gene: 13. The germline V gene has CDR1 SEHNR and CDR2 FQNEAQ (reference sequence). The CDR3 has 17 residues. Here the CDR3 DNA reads TGTGCCAGCAGCGCACGAGCGGGAGCAGTCGGACAAGAGACCCAGTACTTC. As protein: CASSARAGAVGQETQYF.

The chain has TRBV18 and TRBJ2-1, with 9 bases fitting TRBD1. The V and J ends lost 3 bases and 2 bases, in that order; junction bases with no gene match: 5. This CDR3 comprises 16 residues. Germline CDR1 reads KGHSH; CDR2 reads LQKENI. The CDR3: CASSPRTGEAYNEQFF. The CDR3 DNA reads TGTGCCAGCTCACCTCGGACAGGGGAGGCCTACAATGAGCAGTTCTTC.

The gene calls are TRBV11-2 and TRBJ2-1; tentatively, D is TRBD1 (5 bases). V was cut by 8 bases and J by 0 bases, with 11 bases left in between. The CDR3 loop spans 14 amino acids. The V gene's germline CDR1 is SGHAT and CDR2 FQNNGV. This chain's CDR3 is CASAGKLSYNEQFF. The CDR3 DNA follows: TGTGCCAGCGCAGGGAAACTCTCCTACAATGAGCAGTTCTTC.

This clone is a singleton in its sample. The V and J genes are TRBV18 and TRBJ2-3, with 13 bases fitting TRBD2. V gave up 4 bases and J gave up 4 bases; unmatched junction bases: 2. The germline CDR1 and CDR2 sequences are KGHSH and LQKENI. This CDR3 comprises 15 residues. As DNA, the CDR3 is TGTGCCAGCTCACAAGGACTAGCGGGAGCAGATACGCAGTATTTT. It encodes CASSQGLAGADTQYF.

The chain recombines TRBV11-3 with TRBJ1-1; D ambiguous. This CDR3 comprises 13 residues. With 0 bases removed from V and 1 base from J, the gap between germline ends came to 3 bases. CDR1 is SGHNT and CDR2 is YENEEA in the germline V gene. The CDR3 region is CASSLDQNTEAFF. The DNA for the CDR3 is TGTGCCAGCAGCTTAGACCAGAACACTGAAGCTTTCTTT.

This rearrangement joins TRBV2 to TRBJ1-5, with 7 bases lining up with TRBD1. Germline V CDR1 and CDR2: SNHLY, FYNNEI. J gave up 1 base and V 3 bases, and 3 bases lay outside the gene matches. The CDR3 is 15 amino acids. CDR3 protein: CASSDQGGSNQPQHF. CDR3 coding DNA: TGTGCCAGCAGTGACCAGGGGGGCAGCAATCAGCCCCAGCATTTT.

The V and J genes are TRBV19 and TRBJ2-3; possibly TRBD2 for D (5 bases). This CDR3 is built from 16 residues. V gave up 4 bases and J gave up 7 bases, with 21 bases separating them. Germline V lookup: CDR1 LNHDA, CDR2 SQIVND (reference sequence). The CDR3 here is CASSTPGSAVTNTQYF. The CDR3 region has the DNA TGTGCCAGTAGTACCCCGGGGTCCGCCGTGACGAATACGCAGTATTTT.